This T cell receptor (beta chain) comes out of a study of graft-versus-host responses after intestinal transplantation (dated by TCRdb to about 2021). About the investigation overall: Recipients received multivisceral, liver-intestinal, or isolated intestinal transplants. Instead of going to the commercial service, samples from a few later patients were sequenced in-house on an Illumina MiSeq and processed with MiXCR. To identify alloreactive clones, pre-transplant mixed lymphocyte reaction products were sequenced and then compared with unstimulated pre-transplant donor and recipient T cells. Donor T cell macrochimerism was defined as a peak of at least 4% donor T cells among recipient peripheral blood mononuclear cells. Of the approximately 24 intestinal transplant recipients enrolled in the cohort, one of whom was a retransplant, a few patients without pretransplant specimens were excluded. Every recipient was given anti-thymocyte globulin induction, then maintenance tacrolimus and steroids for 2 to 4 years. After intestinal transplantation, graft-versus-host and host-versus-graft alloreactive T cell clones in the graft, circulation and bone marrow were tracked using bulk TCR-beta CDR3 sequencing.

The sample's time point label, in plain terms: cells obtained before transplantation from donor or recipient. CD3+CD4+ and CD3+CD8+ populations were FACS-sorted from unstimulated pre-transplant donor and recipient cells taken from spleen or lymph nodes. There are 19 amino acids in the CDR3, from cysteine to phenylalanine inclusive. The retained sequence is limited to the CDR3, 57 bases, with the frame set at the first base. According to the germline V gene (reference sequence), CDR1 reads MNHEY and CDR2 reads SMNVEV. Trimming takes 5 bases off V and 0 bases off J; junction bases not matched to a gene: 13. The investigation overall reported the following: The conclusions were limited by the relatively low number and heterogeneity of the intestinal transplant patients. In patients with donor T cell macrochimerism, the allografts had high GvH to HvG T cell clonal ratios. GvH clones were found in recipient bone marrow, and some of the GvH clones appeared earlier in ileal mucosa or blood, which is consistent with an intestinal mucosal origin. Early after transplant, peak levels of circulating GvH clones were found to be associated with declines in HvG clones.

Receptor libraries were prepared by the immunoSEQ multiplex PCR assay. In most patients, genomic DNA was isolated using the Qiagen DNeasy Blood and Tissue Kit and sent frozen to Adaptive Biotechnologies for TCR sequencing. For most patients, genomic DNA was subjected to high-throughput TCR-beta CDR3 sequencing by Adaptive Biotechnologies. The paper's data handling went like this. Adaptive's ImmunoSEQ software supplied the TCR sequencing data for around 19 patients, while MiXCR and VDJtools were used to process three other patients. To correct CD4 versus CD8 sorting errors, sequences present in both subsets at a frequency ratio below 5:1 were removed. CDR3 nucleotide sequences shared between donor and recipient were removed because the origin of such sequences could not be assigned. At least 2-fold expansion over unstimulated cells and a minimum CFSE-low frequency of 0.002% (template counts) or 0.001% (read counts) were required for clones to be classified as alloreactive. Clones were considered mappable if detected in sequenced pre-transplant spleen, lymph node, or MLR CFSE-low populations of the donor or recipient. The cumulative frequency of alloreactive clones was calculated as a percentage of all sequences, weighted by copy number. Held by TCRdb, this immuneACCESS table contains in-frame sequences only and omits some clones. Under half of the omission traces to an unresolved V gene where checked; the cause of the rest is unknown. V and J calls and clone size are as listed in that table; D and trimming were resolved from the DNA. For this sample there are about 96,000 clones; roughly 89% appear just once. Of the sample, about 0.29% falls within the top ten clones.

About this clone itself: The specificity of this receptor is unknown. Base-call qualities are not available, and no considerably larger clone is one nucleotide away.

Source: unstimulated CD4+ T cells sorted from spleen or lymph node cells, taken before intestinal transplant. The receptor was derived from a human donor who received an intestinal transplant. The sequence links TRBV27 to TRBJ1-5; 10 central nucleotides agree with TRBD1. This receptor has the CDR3 CASSIPGQGRGDSNQPQHF. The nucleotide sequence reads TGTGCCAGCAGTATACCGGGACAGGGGAGGGGGGATAGCAATCAGCCCCAGCATTTT.